Presented here are 30 T cell receptor beta chains from one specimen sequenced in a study of patients and donors after allogeneic stem cell transplantation. TCRdb re-analysed the RT-PCR reads in MiXCR, keeping a single row per CDR3 protein. The data hold a few hundred thousand distinct CDR3 sequences, with around two fifths observed a single time. Sequenced material: blood, either unsorted or a sorted T cell fraction (not recorded which). The receptors come from a human donor who was either an allogeneic HSCT recipient or a stem cell or donor lymphocyte infusion donor (not recorded which). It is not recorded whose cells these are; they may come from a transplant donor.

This clonotype has at least ten counts. The chain links TRBV21-1 to TRBJ1-5; the listed D gene, TRBD1, was not tested against the DNA. TRBV21-1 is assigned pseudogene status. The length of the CDR3 is 16 residues. The CDR3 region has the DNA TGTGCCAGCAGCGCCCCCCCCGACAGGGATAAGCAGCCCCAGCATTTT. Its translation: CASSAPPDRDKQPQHF.

This clonotype turned up a few times. The rearrangement links TRBV19 to TRBJ1-5; 9 bases align to TRBD1. Per the germline V gene, CDR1 is LNHDA and CDR2 is SQIVND (reference sequence). V trimming: 6 bases; J trimming: 5 bases; junction bases outside the gene matches: 8. This CDR3 spans 15 amino acids. Here the CDR3 DNA reads TGTGCCAGTAGACTATCTACAGGGGGCTATCAGCCCCAGCATTTT. Its translation: CASRLSTGGYQPQHF. Variable domain in full (rest from reference TRBV19 and TRBJ1-5): DGGITQSPKYLFRKEGQNVTLSCEQNLNHDAMYWYRQDPGQGLRLIYYSQIVNDFQKGDIAEGYSVSREKKESFPLTVTSAQKNPTAFYLCASRLSTGGYQPQHFGDGTRLSIL.

The genes are TRBV5-5 and TRBJ2-4, with D maybe TRBD1 (5 bases). This CDR3 contains 17 residues. V lost 0 bases and J 6 bases, leaving 19 bases between the germline ends. The V gene's germline CDR1 is SGHKS and CDR2 YYEKEE (reference sequence). The chain's CDR3 is CASSLVGRSGFTNIQYF. In nucleotides, the CDR3 is TGTGCCAGCAGCTTGGTTGGTCGGTCAGGGTTTACAAACATTCAGTACTTC.

This chain uses TRBV18 with TRBJ2-7; maybe TRBD1 (6 bases). In germline, CDR1 is KGHSH, CDR2 LQKENI. Trimming stripped 3 bases from V and 0 bases from J, with 9 bases between. The length of the CDR3 is 14 residues. The CDR3 DNA follows: TGTGCCAGCTCACCCACAGGGTTCTCCTACGAGCAGTACTTC. It is translated as CASSPTGFSYEQYF.

V is TRBV5-6 and J is TRBJ1-2, with TRBD1 matching 8 bases. Germline V CDR1 and CDR2: SGHDT, YYEEEE. This CDR3 has 17 residues. With V trimmed by 2 bases and J by 1 base, 10 bases remained unmatched. The CDR3 sequence is CASSLSGTGVFNYGYTF. The CDR3 DNA reads TGTGCCAGCAGCTTAAGCGGGACAGGAGTTTTTAACTATGGCTACACCTTC.

This CDR3 is CASSQEGTQRSTYEQYF. In DNA, the CDR3 is TGTGCCAGCAGCCAAGAAGGGACGCAGCGTTCGACCTACGAGCAGTACTTC. This rearrangement joins TRBV3-1 to TRBJ2-7; D tentatively fits TRBD1 or TRBD2 (5 bases each). The V end was cut by 0 bases, the J end by 2 bases, with 17 bases between. Germline CDR1 and CDR2: LGHDT and YNNKEL (reference sequence). The CDR3 runs to 17 residues.

A few counts support this clonotype. The chain employs TRBV2 and TRBJ1-1, with TRBD1 as a possible D gene (6 bases). The CDR3 has 12 amino acids. V gave up 5 bases and J gave up 8 bases, with 12 bases separating them. Germline CDR1 reads SNHLY; CDR2 reads FYNNEI. CDR3 DNA: TGTGCCAGCAGTTCTACAGGGAGAGAAGCTTTCTTT. Translation: CASSSTGREAFF.

The chain has TRBV14 and TRBJ2-5; no reliable D call. V shed 4 bases and J shed 5 bases, with 11 bases lying between them. Germline V gene sequence: CDR1 SGHDN, CDR2 FVKESK. This CDR3 comprises 13 residues. The CDR3 bases are TGTGCCAGCAGCCGGAGTAATACGGAGACCCAGTACTTC. Protein product: CASSRSNTETQYF.

This clonotype was recorded a few times. The CDR3 bases are TGTGCCAGCCTAGCCGGGACAGGGTACAATGAGCAGTTCTTC. The encoded protein is CASLAGTGYNEQFF. The chain employs TRBV6-2 or TRBV6-3 and TRBJ2-1; 9 bases fit TRBD1. The CDR3 loop spans 14 amino acids. Germline CDR1 is MNHEY and CDR2 is SVGEGT. V trimming: 8 bases; J trimming: 4 bases; junction bases outside the gene matches: 6.

The V and J genes are TRBV2 and TRBJ1-1; the D gene is possibly TRBD1 (5 bases). Germline CDR1 reads SNHLY; CDR2 reads FYNNEI. This CDR3 has 14 amino acids. V lost 1 base and J lost 9, with 15 bases in between. The CDR3 loop reads CASSEGDGVAQAFF. CDR3 DNA: TGTGCCAGCAGTGAAGGGGACGGAGTAGCTCAAGCTTTCTTT.

This chain connects TRBV19 to TRBJ1-2; D may be TRBD1 (5 bases). Trimming pared 8 bases from V and 1 base from J, leaving 17 bases between. Germline CDR1 LNHDA, CDR2 SQIVND (reference sequence). This CDR3 is 15 amino acids long. CDR3 sequence: CASWGSGQLNYGYTF. Written as DNA, the CDR3 is TGTGCCAGTTGGGGGTCGGGGCAACTTAACTATGGCTACACCTTC.

A few counts support this clonotype. The rearrangement joins TRBV10-3 to TRBJ1-1; D is unresolved. Germline V gives CDR1 ENHRY, CDR2 SYGVKD. CDR3 length equals 13 residues. V was clipped by 6 bases and J by 0 bases, with 8 bases between them. The DNA for the CDR3 is TGTGCCATCAGCCAGGCCTTGAACACTGAAGCTTTCTTT. Translation: CAISQALNTEAFF.

The rearrangement links TRBV7-3 to TRBJ2-5, with 11 bases matching TRBD2. CDR3 length equals 15 residues. Germline V gives CDR1 SGHTA, CDR2 FQGTGA. Germline trimming cut 4 bases from V and 4 bases from J; bases unmatched to any gene: 5. The CDR3, as DNA: TGTGCCAGCAGCTCTAGCGGGGGGCTCGCAGAGACCCAGTACTTC. Protein sequence: CASSSSGGLAETQYF.

J is TRBJ1-1 and V is TRBV7-3; the D is unclear. The V gene lost 0 bases and the J gene lost 8 bases, with 10 bases spanning the gap. From germline, CDR1 is SGHTA and CDR2 FQGTGA. This CDR3 is built from 13 residues. In nucleotides, the CDR3 is TGTGCCAGCAGCTTAACTCCAGGCCGAGAAGCTTTCTTT. This translates into CASSLTPGREAFF.

This clonotype was seen a few times. The chain uses TRBV28 and TRBJ2-3, with 10 nucleotides matching TRBD2. Germline CDR1 reads MDHEN; CDR2 reads SYDVKM. CDR3 size: 16 residues. After removal of 5 bases from V and 2 bases from J, the junction contained 7 bases not matched to a gene. DNA of the CDR3: TGTGCCAGCAGTACTATAGCGGGGGGACTCACAGATACGCAGTATTTT. This codes for CASSTIAGGLTDTQYF.

This clonotype occurred a few times. This chain joins TRBV2 and TRBJ1-1; 7 bases match TRBD1. Germline loops: CDR1 SNHLY, CDR2 FYNNEI. The V and J ends lost 3 bases and 5 bases, in that order; junction bases with no gene match: 6. This CDR3 has 14 amino acids. CDR3 nucleotide sequence: TGTGCCAGCAGTGAGAGGGGGCGCAGGACTGAAGCTTTCTTT. Translating gives CASSERGRRTEAFF.

This clonotype came up a few times. This chain links TRBV15 with TRBJ1-4; 7 bases align to TRBD1. After removal of 5 bases from V and 7 bases from J, the junction contained 7 bases not matched to a gene. The CDR3 runs 14 residues. The germline V gene encodes CDR1 LNHNV and CDR2 YYDKDF (reference sequence). The DNA for the CDR3 is TGTGCCACCAGCGGAGGGGGCGCGTTTGAAAAACTGTTTTTT. This sequence encodes CATSGGGAFEKLFF.

V is TRBV7-8 and J is TRBJ1-5, with D hard to call. CDR1 is SGHVS, CDR2 FQNEAQ, per germline. The CDR3 runs to 15 residues. With 5 bases removed from V and 1 base from J, the gap between germline ends came to 12 bases. The CDR3 sequence: CASSPPGRSNQPQHF. Here the CDR3 DNA reads TGTGCCAGCAGCCCTCCGGGAAGGAGCAATCAGCCCCAGCATTTT.

This clonotype was observed a handful of times. The rearrangement links TRBV6-6 to TRBJ1-1; no clear D gene. Germline loops: CDR1 MNHNY, CDR2 SVGAGI (reference sequence). The V and J ends lost 2 bases and 1 base respectively, with 17 bases between them. The CDR3 extends over 17 amino acids. CDR3 DNA: TGTGCCAGCAGTTACCCTCCCTCACGACGAGGGAACACTGAAGCTTTCTTT. The encoded protein is CASSYPPSRRGNTEAFF.

There are a few counts of this clonotype. This sequence joins TRBV9 and TRBJ1-1; D gene ambiguous. The germline V gene has CDR1 SGDLS and CDR2 YYNGEE. The CDR3 length is 12 residues. Between the trimmed V and J ends, which lost 0 bases and 5 bases, there was a span of 5 bases. This chain's CDR3 is CASSVGDTEAFF. The CDR3 DNA is TGTGCCAGCAGCGTAGGGGATACTGAAGCTTTCTTT.

V and J are TRBV2 and TRBJ1-6; D not certain. V lost 7 bases to trimming and J lost 5 bases, with 18 bases between them. Germline CDR1 and CDR2: SNHLY and FYNNEI. The CDR3 has 16 residues. CDR3 in amino acids: CASTREGRLHNSPLHF. The CDR3 nucleotides read TGTGCCAGCACCCGTGAGGGCAGACTACATAATTCACCCCTCCACTTT.

The rearrangement links TRBV28 to TRBJ1-1, with 7 bases lining up with TRBD1. J lost 5 bases, V lost 5 bases, and 8 bases had no gene match. Looked up from germline, CDR1 is MDHEN and CDR2 is SYDVKM. The CDR3 consists of 14 residues. CDR3 region: CASSPEGARTEAFF. As DNA, the CDR3 is TGTGCCAGCAGTCCTGAGGGGGCGAGAACTGAAGCTTTCTTT.

This clonotype turned up a few times. The chain carries TRBV20-1 and TRBJ2-7; TRBD1 is a possible D gene (6 bases). Germline CDR1 and CDR2: DFQATT and SNEGSKA (reference sequence). There are 14 residues in the CDR3. The V end was cut by 0 bases, the J end by 3 bases, with 12 bases between. The chain's CDR3 is CSAREYRVGYEQYF. DNA for the CDR3: TGCAGTGCTAGAGAATACAGGGTAGGCTACGAGCAGTACTTC.

This rearrangement joins TRBV25-1 to TRBJ1-2; possibly TRBD1 for D (5 bases). CDR1 and CDR2 from the germline V gene are MGHDK and SYGVNS. This CDR3 is 13 amino acids long. V was trimmed by 2 bases and J by 4 bases, leaving 8 bases between them. The CDR3 is CASSEGHRYGYTF. DNA for the CDR3: TGTGCCAGCAGTGAAGGACACCGCTATGGCTACACCTTC.

For the CDR3, the DNA is TGTGCCAGCAGTCCGGAATCCAGACAGGGCCCCCGGCTGAGGCTGTACTTC. This sequence encodes CASSPESRQGPRLRLYF. The V and J genes are TRBV6-2 or TRBV6-3 and TRBJ2-7; 7 bases agree with TRBD1. This CDR3 contains 17 residues. Germline loops: CDR1 MNHEY, CDR2 SVGEGT. J was trimmed by 12 bases and V by 5 bases; bases with no gene match: 25.

The chain employs TRBV5-1 and TRBJ1-1, with D unresolved. Germline loops: CDR1 SGHRS, CDR2 YFSETQ. The length of the CDR3 is 13 residues. Trimming cost V 9 bases and J 1 base, with 13 bases left between them. CDR3 amino acids: CATGDTWNTEAFF. CDR3 coding DNA: TGCGCCACCGGCGACACTTGGAACACTGAAGCTTTCTTT. Using reference TRBV5-1 and TRBJ1-1 for the parts outside the CDR3, the full variable domain is KAGVTQTPRYLIKTRGQQVTLSCSPISGHRSVSWYQQTPGQGLQFLFEYFSETQRNKGNFPGRFSGRQFSNSRSEMNVSTLELGDSALYLCATGDTWNTEAFFGQGTRLTVV.

The chain carries TRBV20-1 and TRBJ2-1; no clear D. V dropped 1 base and J dropped 4 bases, with 5 bases sitting between them. The CDR3 has 12 amino acids. Per germline, CDR1 DFQATT and CDR2 SNEGSKA (reference sequence). This chain's CDR3 is CSARGYYNEQFF. The CDR3 coding sequence is TGCAGTGCTAGAGGATATTACAATGAGCAGTTCTTC.

This chain connects TRBV28 to TRBJ2-1, with D perhaps TRBD1 (7 bases). The CDR3 extends over 16 amino acids. Germline V gene lookup returns CDR1 MDHEN and CDR2 SYDVKM. Between the trimmed V and J ends, which lost 3 bases and 7 bases, there was a span of 19 bases. The CDR3 nucleotides are TGTGCCAGCAGTTTCCGCCTACAGGGGAGGTTAAATGAGCAGTTCTTC. It encodes CASSFRLQGRLNEQFF.

The chain employs TRBV4-1 and TRBJ1-4; D remains ambiguous. The CDR3 runs to 13 residues. CDR1 is MGHRA and CDR2 is YSYEKL in the germline V gene. V lost 4 bases to trimming and J lost 8 bases, with 11 bases between them. CDR3 bases: TGCGCCAGCAGCCGCCTGTGGGGAGAAAAACTGTTTTTT. Its protein is CASSRLWGEKLFF.

Written as DNA, the CDR3 is TGCGCCAGCAGCCAAGATCAGGTTGCAACTAATGAAAAACTGTTTTTT. This gives the protein CASSQDQVATNEKLFF. V is TRBV4-1 and J is TRBJ1-4; D gene ambiguous. The CDR3 runs to 16 residues. V lost 0 bases to trimming and J lost 0 bases, with 8 bases between them. Germline CDR1 is MGHRA and CDR2 is YSYEKL.